This TCR beta chain was identified during a study of chemoradiotherapy in HPV16-positive cancers. Study context: A couple of HPV16-positive patients' cells yielded candidate HPV-specific clones and common motifs. General study results and limits: Candidate HPV-specific clones and E7-related TCR motifs grew in tumor during treatment.

Worth noting for this clone: Its specificity is not known.

The CDR3 is 13 residues long. Trimming pared 0 bases from V and 7 bases from J, leaving 8 bases between. CDR1 and CDR2 from the germline V gene are SGHAT and FQNNGV. The assay was immunoSEQ multiplex PCR, and TCRdb's table has in-frame clones only and misses some. Of some 12,000 clones in the sample, about four fifths were seen once. Samples were taken several times over chemoradiotherapy. This receptor was obtained from a human donor with HPV-associated anogenital cancer. The rearrangement uses TRBV11-2 and TRBJ2-3; no reliable D call. The sample was taken from a patient who underwent chemoradiotherapy. CDR3 DNA: TGTGCCAGCAGCTTAGAACAGTTAAATACGCAGTATTTT. Translated: CASSLEQLNTQYF.